The next 30 T cell receptor beta chains were all read from a single sample in a study of metastatic and nonmetastatic thyroid tumors. Prior to thyroid surgery, none of the patients had received any treatment. Using MiXCR, TCRdb re-called clones from the PCR reads. The table lists 60,000 or so clones, almost 30% of them singletons, with roughly 15% in the top ten. The sequencing sample was made of blood. The receptors originated from a female donor with papillary thyroid cancer or a benign thyroid nodule (not recorded which). Some clones in this sample may be carry-over from other donors' samples.

The chain couples TRBV30 to TRBJ1-1; maybe TRBD1 (6 bases). In germline, CDR1 is GTSNPN, CDR2 SVGIG (reference sequence). V was cut by 3 bases and J by 6 bases, with 20 bases left in between. This CDR3 spans 15 amino acids. The CDR3 nucleotides read TGTGCCTGGAGCCCTATATTCAGGGGCACAGCTGAAGCTTTCTTT. Encoded protein: CAWSPIFRGTAEAFF.

The chain recombines TRBV5-1 with TRBJ2-3; TRBD2 might be the D (6 bases). Trimming pared 3 bases from V and 0 bases from J, leaving 17 bases between. Germline values: CDR1 SGHRS, CDR2 YFSETQ. The CDR3 loop spans 17 amino acids. The chain's CDR3 is CASSSLVAGGSTDTQYF. The DNA for the CDR3 is TGCGCCAGCAGCTCGCTTGTCGCCGGAGGGAGCACAGATACGCAGTATTTT.

The J gene is TRBJ2-1, the V gene TRBV19; the D gene could be TRBD1 or TRBD2 (5 bases each). Trimming removed 7 bases at V and 8 bases at J, with 18 bases between. The CDR3 sequence is 14 residues long. Germline V gene data show CDR1 as LNHDA and CDR2 as SQIVND (reference sequence). Here the CDR3 reads CASISGPLGHEQFF. In DNA, the CDR3 is TGTGCCAGTATTTCGGGGCCATTAGGGCATGAGCAGTTCTTC.

The chain has TRBV19 and TRBJ1-2; TRBD1 aligns across 7 bases. Unmatched junction bases numbered 11, after V lost 1 base and J lost 3 bases. The CDR3 has 17 amino acids. Germline V lookup: CDR1 LNHDA, CDR2 SQIVND (reference sequence). The CDR3, as DNA: TGTGCCAGTAGTATAGCTCTCCTGAGCCAGGGGGACTATGGCTACACCTTC. Protein: CASSIALLSQGDYGYTF.

The V and J genes are TRBV7-3 and TRBJ2-1; 7 nucleotides match TRBD2. The CDR3 runs 14 residues. Germline CDR1 is SGHTA and CDR2 is FQGTGA. Trimming cost V 6 bases and J 6 bases; bases outside gene matches: 8. CDR3 nucleotide sequence: TGTGCCAGCAGTCCCGGGGGGAATCTCAATGAGCAGTTCTTC. Translated, it gives CASSPGGNLNEQFF.

The gene calls are TRBV6-1 and TRBJ1-1; 7 nucleotides agree with TRBD1. V shed 5 bases and J 5 bases; nucleotides not matched to a gene: 5. The CDR3 runs to 13 residues. Germline lookup yields CDR1 MNHNS and CDR2 SASEGT. CDR3 loop: CASSWTGRTEAFF. CDR3 coding DNA: TGTGCCAGCAGTTGGACAGGTCGGACTGAAGCTTTCTTT.

By proportion, this clone is medium-sized. The chain joins TRBV27 to TRBJ1-2, with D perhaps TRBD1 (6 bases). Deletions cut 5 bases from V and 0 bases from J, with 13 bases between. The CDR3 is made up of 15 amino acids. Germline assignment: CDR1 MNHEY and CDR2 SMNVEV (reference sequence). The CDR3 region is CASSAWTEPNYGYTF. The CDR3 DNA follows: TGTGCCAGCAGTGCTTGGACAGAGCCTAACTATGGCTACACCTTC.

This rearrangement joins TRBV4-1 to TRBJ2-2; maybe TRBD1 (5 bases). The CDR3 length is 17 residues. Trimming shortened V by 3 bases and J by 7 bases, and 21 bases separated the two germline ends. Germline V gene sequence: CDR1 MGHRA, CDR2 YSYEKL. CDR3 bases: TGCGCCAGCAGCCAGGAAACGTTAGGGGTTGGTGTCGGGGAGCTGTTTTTT. This encodes CASSQETLGVGVGELFF.

This sequence joins TRBV7-2 and TRBJ2-3; the D gene is possibly TRBD1 (5 bases). Trimming removed 6 bases from V and 7 bases from J, with 14 bases in between. This CDR3 contains 13 residues. Germline CDR1 and CDR2: SGHTA and FQGNSA. CDR3 sequence reads: CASSRIQGNTQYF. The CDR3 DNA sequence: TGTGCCAGCAGTCGTATTCAGGGAAATACGCAGTATTTT.

The V call is TRBV7-2, the J call TRBJ2-2; no firm D call. V was clipped by 5 bases and J by 5 bases, with 9 bases between them. The CDR3 has 13 amino acids. Germline V CDR1 and CDR2: SGHTA, FQGNSA. This CDR3 reads CASSPQLTGELFF. The CDR3 DNA sequence: TGTGCCAGCAGCCCTCAGTTGACCGGGGAGCTGTTTTTT. The whole variable domain, remainder taken from reference TRBV7-2 and TRBJ2-2, is GAGVSQSPSNKVTEKGKDVELRCDPISGHTALYWYRQSLGQGLEFLIYFQGNSAPDKSGLPSDRFSAERTGGSVSTLTIQRTQQEDSAVYLCASSPQLTGELFFGEGSRLTVL.

The chain employs TRBV20-1 and TRBJ2-3; 8 bases line up with TRBD2. Germline V CDR1 and CDR2: DFQATT, SNEGSKA (reference sequence). The CDR3 is 15 residues long. V lost 8 bases to trimming and J lost 3 bases; unmatched junction nucleotides: 13. CDR3 nucleotide sequence: TGCAGTTTAGTGGACCGGGGGGGGAGGACAGATACGCAGTATTTT. It yields the protein CSLVDRGGRTDTQYF.

This clone was recorded at least ten times. This rearrangement joins TRBV30 to TRBJ2-7; the D gene is possibly TRBD2 (6 bases). The length of the CDR3 is 13 residues. The V gene's germline CDR1 is GTSNPN and CDR2 SVGIG (reference sequence). The germline V and J ends were trimmed by 0 bases and 12 bases, with 18 bases remaining between them. The CDR3: CAWSVTTSPRPYF. CDR3 nucleotide sequence: TGTGCCTGGAGTGTAACTACTAGCCCCCGACCGTACTTC.

This chain's CDR3 is CAWSVWGRDSYEQYF. DNA of the CDR3: TGTGCCTGGAGTGTCTGGGGCCGGGACTCCTACGAGCAGTACTTC. The rearrangement joins TRBV30 to TRBJ2-7; D possibly uses TRBD1 or TRBD2 (5 bases each). The CDR3 has 15 amino acids. V lost 0 bases, J lost 0 bases, and 12 bases lay in between. Looked up from germline, CDR1 is GTSNPN and CDR2 is SVGIG (reference sequence). Together with reference TRBV30 and TRBJ2-7, the CDR3 gives the full variable domain: SQTIHQWPATLVQPVGSPLSLECTVEGTSNPNLYWYRQAAGRGLQLLFYSVGIGQISSEVPQNLSASRPQDRQFILSSKKLLLSDSGFYLCAWSVWGRDSYEQYFGPGTRLTVT.

This clone was detected ten times or more. The genes are TRBV14 and TRBJ1-1; maybe TRBD1 (6 bases). Germline CDR1 SGHDN, CDR2 FVKESK. The CDR3 has 16 amino acids. Trimming left V 3 bases short and J 6 bases short, with 20 bases between. The CDR3 sequence: CASSHDRLGWGSEAFF. The CDR3, as DNA: TGTGCCAGCAGCCACGACAGGCTCGGCTGGGGGTCTGAAGCTTTCTTT. Full variable domain (missing parts from reference TRBV14 and TRBJ1-1): EAGVTQFPSHSVIEKGQTVTLRCDPISGHDNLYWYRRVMGKEIKFLLHFVKESKQDESGMPNNRFLAERTGGTYSTLKVQPAELEDSGVYFCASSHDRLGWGSEAFFGQGTRLTVV.

This clone was counted a few times. The chain recombines TRBV5-1 with TRBJ1-2, with TRBD1 matching over 9 bases. The germline gives CDR1 SGHRS, CDR2 YFSETQ. With 2 bases clipped from V and 4 bases from J, the junction kept 6 bases outside the gene matches. This CDR3 comprises 15 residues. The DNA of the CDR3 is TGCGCCAGCAGCTTACAGGGGGCCCATGCCTATGGCTACACCTTC. It yields the protein CASSLQGAHAYGYTF.

The chain links TRBV18 to TRBJ1-1; the D is unclear. This CDR3 contains 13 residues. Deletions cut 6 bases from V and 0 bases from J, with 8 bases between. Germline values: CDR1 KGHSH, CDR2 LQKENI. CDR3 loop: CASSPQMNTEAFF. CDR3 nucleotide sequence: TGTGCCAGCTCGCCCCAAATGAACACTGAAGCTTTCTTT.

A word on this clone: Other DNA sequences within the sample encode an identical CDR3. The genes are TRBV6-1 and TRBJ2-2; the D is unclear. The V and J ends lost 7 bases and 2 bases respectively, with 8 bases between them. Germline values: CDR1 MNHNS, CDR2 SASEGT. The CDR3 runs 13 residues. CDR3 amino acids: CASNRRNTGELFF. DNA for the CDR3: TGTGCCAGCAATCGGAGAAACACCGGGGAGCTGTTTTTT.

The J gene is TRBJ1-3, the V gene TRBV9; D is undetermined. Germline V lookup: CDR1 SGDLS, CDR2 YYNGEE. This CDR3 is built from 14 residues. V dropped 2 bases and J dropped 2 bases, with 8 bases sitting between them. The CDR3 sequence is CASSVTDAGNTIYF. CDR3 bases: TGTGCCAGCAGCGTCACCGATGCTGGAAACACCATATATTTT.

This clone showed up just a few times. The chain couples TRBV6-4 to TRBJ1-5; no definite D call. CDR3 length: 13 residues. V lost 6 bases and J 6 bases, leaving 12 bases between the germline ends. Germline V gives CDR1 MRHNA, CDR2 SNTAGT. The CDR3 bases are TGTGCCAGCAGAACCTCGGGGTCTCAGCCCCAGCATTTT. It specifies CASRTSGSQPQHF.

Judged by abundance, this clone is medium-sized (0.01 to 0.1%). The V call is TRBV6-1, the J call TRBJ2-1; 7 nucleotides align to TRBD2. V lost 8 bases to trimming and J lost 2 bases; unmatched junction nucleotides: 12. In germline, CDR1 is MNHNS, CDR2 SASEGT. The CDR3 is made up of 16 amino acids. The CDR3 bases are TGTGCCAGCTGGAGAGAGCCTAGCGGAGCCTACAATGAGCAGTTCTTC. Residues: CASWREPSGAYNEQFF.

At least ten counts were recorded for this clone. DNA of the CDR3: TGTGCCACCAGCAGCCACTGGATGGACGGCACTGAAGCTTTCTTT. It is translated as CATSSHWMDGTEAFF. The chain is built from TRBV15 and TRBJ1-1; D remains ambiguous. Germline CDR1 reads LNHNV; CDR2 reads YYDKDF (reference sequence). The V end was cut by 3 bases, the J end by 4 bases, with 15 bases between. The CDR3 is 15 residues long.

CDR3 residues: CASSQAGTANTGELFF. DNA of the CDR3: TGTGCCAGCAGCCAGGCCGGGACAGCGAACACCGGGGAGCTGTTTTTT. The chain is built from TRBV7-3 and TRBJ2-2, with TRBD1 matching 7 bases. Germline V gene data show CDR1 as SGHTA and CDR2 as FQGTGA. V gave up 5 bases and J gave up 0 bases; unmatched junction bases: 6. The CDR3 is 16 amino acids.

This chain links TRBV2 with TRBJ1-2; D remains unclear. V lost 4 bases and J lost 5, with 5 bases in between. CDR3 length equals 11 residues. Germline values: CDR1 SNHLY, CDR2 FYNNEI. CDR3 protein: CASSVGYGYTF. The CDR3 DNA reads as TGTGCCAGCAGTGTGGGGTATGGCTACACCTTC. Filled out from reference TRBV2 and TRBJ1-2, the complete variable domain reads EPEVTQTPSHQVTQMGQEVILRCVPISNHLYFYWYRQILGQKVEFLVSFYNNEISEKSEIFDDQFSVERPDGSNFTLKIRSTKLEDSAMYFCASSVGYGYTFGSGTRLTVV.

Only a few counts were recorded for this clone. The chain couples TRBV6-1 to TRBJ2-7, with D possibly called TRBD1 or TRBD2 (5 bases each). V dropped 6 bases and J dropped 4 bases, with 16 bases sitting between them. The germline gives CDR1 MNHNS, CDR2 SASEGT. The CDR3 sequence is 14 residues long. This CDR3 reads CASSRGPSLYEQYF. The CDR3, as DNA: TGTGCCAGCAGCCGGGGACCCTCTCTTTACGAGCAGTACTTC.

This chain uses TRBV6-1 with TRBJ2-1, with TRBD2 identical over 13 bases. CDR3 length: 15 residues. V lost 6 bases, J lost 8 bases, and 7 bases stayed unmatched. Per the germline V gene, CDR1 is MNHNS and CDR2 is SASEGT. CDR3 loop: CASSPGTSGNDEQFF. The CDR3 nucleotides read TGTGCCAGCAGCCCCGGGACTAGCGGGAACGATGAGCAGTTCTTC.

This clone was counted many times. The chain has TRBV27 and TRBJ1-5, with 9 positions matching TRBD1. The CDR3 consists of 15 residues. With V trimmed by 5 bases and J by 3 bases, 5 bases remained unmatched. Per the germline V gene, CDR1 is MNHEY and CDR2 is SMNVEV (reference sequence). The CDR3 DNA sequence: TGTGCCAGCAGTCCCGGGACAGGGATCAATCAGCCCCAGCATTTT. Its protein product is CASSPGTGINQPQHF.

This clone was seen only a few times. The chain joins TRBV30 to TRBJ1-6; tentatively, D is TRBD1 (6 bases). Germline V gene lookup returns CDR1 GTSNPN and CDR2 SVGIG (reference sequence). V lost 3 bases, J lost 8 bases, and 14 bases lay in between. The CDR3 runs 14 residues. The CDR3 region has the DNA TGTGCCTGGAGAGGGGGTCGGTTATATTCACCCCTCCACTTT. Translation: CAWRGGRLYSPLHF.

This sequence joins TRBV2 and TRBJ1-1; D is unresolved. CDR3 length: 13 residues. V lost 6 bases to trimming and J lost 1 base, with 9 bases between them. CDR1 and CDR2 from the germline V gene are SNHLY and FYNNEI. The CDR3 is CASRERRNTEAFF. The DNA for the CDR3 is TGTGCCAGCAGAGAGCGACGGAACACTGAAGCTTTCTTT.

This clone was detected a few times. The rearrangement links TRBV29-1 to TRBJ2-1; 10 bases are a match to TRBD2. CDR1 is SQVTM, CDR2 ANQGSEA, per germline. This CDR3 is 16 amino acids long. V shed 8 bases, J shed 1 base, and the junction held 11 bases outside the gene matches. CDR3 residues: CSSGASGSWSYNEQFF. Here the CDR3 DNA reads TGCAGCTCAGGGGCTAGCGGGAGTTGGTCCTACAATGAGCAGTTCTTC.

This clone was seen many times. The V gene is TRBV5-4, the J gene TRBJ2-3; D tentatively reads TRBD1 or TRBD2 (6 bases each). With 7 bases removed from V and 4 bases from J, the gap between germline ends came to 19 bases. The CDR3 is 15 amino acids. In germline, CDR1 is SGHNT, CDR2 YYREEE (reference sequence). CDR3 DNA sequence: TGTGCCAGCCTTGTCTCGGGGGCCCCCCCAGATACGCAGTATTTT. Its protein product is CASLVSGAPPDTQYF. The variable domain in full, with the rest retrieved from reference TRBV5-4 and TRBJ2-3, is ETGVTQSPTHLIKTRGQQVTLRCSSQSGHNTVSWYQQALGQGPQFIFQYYREEENGRGNFPPRFSGLQFPNYSSELNVNALELDDSALYLCASLVSGAPPDTQYFGPGTRLTVL.